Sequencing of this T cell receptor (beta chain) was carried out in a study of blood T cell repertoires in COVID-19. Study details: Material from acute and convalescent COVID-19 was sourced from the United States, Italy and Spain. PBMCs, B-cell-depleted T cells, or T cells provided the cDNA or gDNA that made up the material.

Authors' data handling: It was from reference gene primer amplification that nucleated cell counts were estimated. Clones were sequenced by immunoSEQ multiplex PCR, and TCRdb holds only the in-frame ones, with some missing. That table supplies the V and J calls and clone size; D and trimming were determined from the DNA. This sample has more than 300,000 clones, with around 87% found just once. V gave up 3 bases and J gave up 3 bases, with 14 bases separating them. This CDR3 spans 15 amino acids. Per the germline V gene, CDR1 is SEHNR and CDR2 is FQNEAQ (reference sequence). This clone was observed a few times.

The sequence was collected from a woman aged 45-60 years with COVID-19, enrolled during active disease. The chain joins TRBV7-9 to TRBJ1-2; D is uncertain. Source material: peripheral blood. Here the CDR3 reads CASSLSGLGDYGYTF. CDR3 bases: TGTGCCAGCAGCTTGTCAGGCCTGGGAGACTATGGCTACACCTTC.